These 23 T cell receptor beta chains originate from one sample sequenced in a study of cytomegalovirus exposure and HLA in healthy donors. 13 Jbeta primers and 60 Vbeta primers were used for the PCR. Repertoires were generated with immunoSEQ multiplex PCR, while TCRdb's copy carries only in-frame clones and drops some. The data contain 100,000 to 120,000 clones, around 80% of them singletons. Sequenced: PBMCs. The source of these receptors is a man between 25 and 39 years old in good health and CMV-seropositive.

V is TRBV19 and J is TRBJ1-1; the match to TRBD1 covers 9 bases. The CDR3 runs 14 residues. Germline CDR1 reads LNHDA; CDR2 reads SQIVND (reference sequence). J gave up 3 bases and V 5 bases, and 4 bases lay outside the gene matches. The CDR3 DNA is TGTGCCAGTAGTTCGGACAGGGGATACACTGAAGCTTTCTTT. Protein sequence: CASSSDRGYTEAFF. The full variable domain, rest sourced from reference TRBV19 and TRBJ1-1, is DGGITQSPKYLFRKEGQNVTLSCEQNLNHDAMYWYRQDPGQGLRLIYYSQIVNDFQKGDIAEGYSVSREKKESFPLTVTSAQKNPTAFYLCASSSDRGYTEAFFGQGTRLTVV.

V and J are TRBV10-2 and TRBJ2-7; the match to TRBD2 covers 9 bases. The CDR3 runs to 17 residues. V lost 10 bases, J lost 5 bases, and 21 bases stayed unmatched. Germline assignment: CDR1 WSHSY and CDR2 SAAADI. This CDR3 reads CATEPPGLADRSDEQYF. In DNA form, the CDR3 reads TGCGCCACCGAACCCCCGGGACTAGCAGACAGGAGCGACGAGCAGTACTTC.

This chain uses TRBV5-6 with TRBJ1-5; D ambiguous. The CDR3 is made up of 11 amino acids. Between the trimmed V and J ends, which lost 3 bases and 5 bases, there was a span of 3 bases. CDR1 and CDR2 from the germline V gene are SGHDT and YYEEEE. CDR3 protein: CASSSDQPQHF. CDR3 sequence (DNA): TGTGCCAGCAGCTCAGATCAGCCCCAGCATTTT.

The gene calls are TRBV19 and TRBJ2-3; the match to TRBD2 covers 9 bases. Germline CDR1 and CDR2: LNHDA and SQIVND (reference sequence). The CDR3 sequence is 15 residues long. The ends lost 3 bases at V and 3 bases at J; junction bases unmatched: 4. The CDR3 region is CASSMLSGGTDTQYF. The CDR3 nucleotides are TGTGCCAGTAGTATGCTAAGCGGGGGGACAGATACGCAGTATTTT.

V is TRBV18 and J is TRBJ2-1; 7 nucleotides align to TRBD2. CDR1 is KGHSH and CDR2 is LQKENI in the germline V gene. With 7 bases clipped from V and 5 bases from J, the junction kept 8 bases outside the gene matches. The length of the CDR3 is 14 residues. CDR3: CASWAAGVNNEQFF. CDR3 nucleotides: TGTGCCAGCTGGGCGGCGGGGGTTAACAATGAGCAGTTCTTC.

The chain combines TRBV28 with TRBJ1-2, with no clear D. The CDR3 consists of 12 residues. Per germline, CDR1 MDHEN and CDR2 SYDVKM. The V end was cut by 6 bases, the J end by 5 bases, with 10 bases between. The CDR3 reads CASRRDKYGYTF. The CDR3 coding sequence is TGTGCCAGCAGGCGTGATAAATATGGCTACACCTTC.

On this clone: Different DNA sequences within this sample yield the same CDR3. The V and J genes are TRBV5-1 and TRBJ1-1; D is unclear. V lost 4 bases to trimming and J lost 7 bases, with 14 bases between them. Germline V gene data show CDR1 as SGHRS and CDR2 as YFSETQ. The CDR3 is 13 amino acids. CDR3 in amino acids: CASSTPGGGEAFF. The DNA of the CDR3 is TGCGCCAGCAGCACCCCCGGCGGTGGTGAAGCTTTCTTT.

The CDR3 nucleotides read TGCGCCAGCAGCCAGCTCGGACAGACCACGGGCTACACCTTC. It is translated as CASSQLGQTTGYTF. The genes are TRBV4-1 and TRBJ1-2; possibly TRBD1 for D (6 bases). CDR3 length equals 14 residues. Germline V gene sequence: CDR1 MGHRA, CDR2 YSYEKL. V was cut by 3 bases and J by 8 bases, with 16 bases left in between.

The chain has TRBV5-1 and TRBJ1-2; the match to TRBD1 covers 7 bases. The CDR3 runs 15 residues. With 4 bases clipped from V and 6 bases from J, the junction kept 12 bases outside the gene matches. Per the germline V gene, CDR1 is SGHRS and CDR2 is YFSETQ. The CDR3 is CASSPGQGVTDGYTF. The CDR3 DNA reads as TGCGCCAGCAGCCCCGGTCAGGGGGTTACTGATGGCTACACCTTC.

The V and J genes are TRBV19 and TRBJ1-5, with unresolved D. The CDR3 contains 15 residues. V gave up 3 bases and J gave up 5 bases, with 14 bases separating them. The germline CDR1 and CDR2 sequences are LNHDA and SQIVND (reference sequence). This CDR3 reads CASSIVGGLDQPQHF. The CDR3, as DNA: TGTGCCAGTAGTATTGTTGGCGGGCTGGATCAGCCCCAGCATTTT.

For the CDR3, the DNA is TGTGCCATCTCCCCGGCTGGGGCCAACGTCCTGACTTTC. It yields the protein CAISPAGANVLTF. The genes are TRBV10-3 and TRBJ2-6; no clear D. The V gene's germline CDR1 is ENHRY and CDR2 SYGVKD. Between the trimmed V and J ends, which lost 8 bases and 2 bases, there was a span of 7 bases. The length of the CDR3 is 13 residues.

The V call is TRBV27, the J call TRBJ2-7, with 8 bases lining up with TRBD1. Trimming took 3 bases from V and 4 from J; bases not matched to a gene: 5. This CDR3 is built from 14 residues. Germline loops: CDR1 MNHEY, CDR2 SMNVEV (reference sequence). The CDR3 protein is CASSFAGGAYEQYF. CDR3 sequence (DNA): TGTGCCAGCAGTTTTGCAGGGGGCGCGTACGAGCAGTACTTC.

The chain recombines TRBV4-2 with TRBJ2-1; the match to TRBD2 covers 13 bases. This CDR3 spans 19 amino acids. V lost 4 bases, J lost 0 bases, and 9 bases stayed unmatched. Germline CDR1 LGHNA, CDR2 YNFKEQ. CDR3 bases: TGTGCCAGCAGCCCCCAAGGGACTAGCGGGGAAAGCTCCTACAATGAGCAGTTCTTC. Translated, it gives CASSPQGTSGESSYNEQFF.

This clone was observed a single time. The V and J genes are TRBV13 and TRBJ2-1, with 11 nucleotides matching TRBD2. The CDR3 contains 15 residues. Per the germline V gene, CDR1 is PRHDT and CDR2 is FYEKMQ (reference sequence). Germline trimming cut 8 bases from V and 3 bases from J; bases unmatched to any gene: 6. CDR3 bases: TGTGCCAGCCGACTAGCGGGGCCCTTCTACAATGAGCAGTTCTTC. This codes for CASRLAGPFYNEQFF.

The chain links TRBV19 to TRBJ1-5, with a weak D call TRBD1 (6 bases). Trimming left V 5 bases short and J 3 bases short, with 14 bases between. Germline CDR1 is LNHDA and CDR2 is SQIVND (reference sequence). The CDR3 has 15 amino acids. The CDR3 bases are TGTGCCAGTAGTGTGCGGCAGGGGCCCAATCAGCCCCAGCATTTT. It is translated as CASSVRQGPNQPQHF.

This chain connects TRBV7-2 to TRBJ2-4; D gene uncertain. The germline V and J ends were trimmed by 1 base and 2 bases, with 6 bases remaining between them. CDR3 length: 14 residues. Germline V gene lookup returns CDR1 SGHTA and CDR2 FQGNSA. The CDR3, as DNA: TGTGCCAGCAGCTTAGGAGTGACCAAAAACATTCAGTACTTC. This gives the protein CASSLGVTKNIQYF.

The V and J genes are TRBV30 and TRBJ2-7; 9 bases match TRBD1. Trimming at V came to 2 bases and at J to 2 bases, leaving 4 bases not matched to a gene. The CDR3 runs to 14 residues. Germline loops: CDR1 GTSNPN, CDR2 SVGIG (reference sequence). The CDR3 nucleotides read TGTGCCTGGAGTTTAAACAGGGGGCCCTACGAGCAGTACTTC. It translates to CAWSLNRGPYEQYF.

This sequence joins TRBV7-2 and TRBJ1-1; perhaps TRBD1 as D (6 bases). The CDR3 consists of 13 residues. Trimming took 3 bases from V and 1 from J, leaving 6 bases between them. CDR1 and CDR2 (germline): SGHTA, FQGNSA. The CDR3 sequence: CASSLDRNTEAFF. CDR3 in DNA: TGTGCCAGCAGCTTGGACAGGAACACTGAAGCTTTCTTT.

The chain has TRBV2 and TRBJ1-4, with TRBD1 matching 8 bases. Germline-derived CDR1 and CDR2 are SNHLY and FYNNEI. The CDR3 has 14 residues. Trimming cost V 4 bases and J 8 bases; bases outside gene matches: 6. CDR3 sequence reads: CASSADRVGEKLFF. In DNA form, the CDR3 reads TGTGCCAGCAGTGCGGACAGGGTTGGAGAAAAACTGTTTTTT. Combining the CDR3 with reference TRBV2 and TRBJ1-4 gives the whole variable domain EPEVTQTPSHQVTQMGQEVILRCVPISNHLYFYWYRQILGQKVEFLVSFYNNEISEKSEIFDDQFSVERPDGSNFTLKIRSTKLEDSAMYFCASSADRVGEKLFFGSGTQLSVL.

The chain carries TRBV6-1 and TRBJ1-3, with 9 bases matching TRBD1. The V and J ends lost 4 bases and 7 bases, in that order; junction bases with no gene match: 17. The CDR3 length is 18 residues. Germline values: CDR1 MNHNS, CDR2 SASEGT. CDR3 in DNA: TGTGCCAGCAGTGGAAACCCGCTGCCGGGACAGGGAGGGAACACCATATATTTT. Its translation is CASSGNPLPGQGGNTIYF.

This clone has only one observation. V gene TRBV5-1 combines with J gene TRBJ2-5; maybe TRBD1 (6 bases). V lost 0 bases, J lost 4 bases, and 7 bases lay in between. CDR3 length equals 13 residues. The germline CDR1 and CDR2 sequences are SGHRS and YFSETQ. CDR3 DNA: TGCGCCAGCAGCTTGGGCAGGGGAGAGACCCAGTACTTC. It specifies CASSLGRGETQYF.

The V and J genes are TRBV7-2 and TRBJ2-3; 15 bases fit TRBD2. The V gene's germline CDR1 is SGHTA and CDR2 FQGNSA. J gave up 6 bases and V 5 bases, and 6 bases lay outside the gene matches. CDR3 length: 16 residues. The CDR3 is CASSRTGLAGGDTQYF. The DNA of the CDR3 is TGTGCCAGCAGCCGCACAGGACTAGCGGGGGGGGATACGCAGTATTTT.

This chain joins TRBV6-1 and TRBJ1-1; D unclear. V dropped 11 bases and J dropped 7 bases, with 11 bases sitting between them. This CDR3 comprises 10 residues. Germline assignment: CDR1 MNHNS and CDR2 SASEGT. The CDR3 loop reads CALAGVEAFF. The CDR3, as DNA: TGTGCCCTAGCCGGGGTTGAAGCTTTCTTT.